This T cell receptor beta chain came from a study of glioma-infiltrating T cells after dendritic cell vaccination. Study-level points and caveats: Higher pretreatment TIL content predicted longer progression-free time and survival.

Comments on this clone: Its target is unknown.

Time point of the sample: after dendritic cell vaccination, including at tumor progression/relapse. CDR3 size: 16 residues. The germline V and J ends were trimmed by 0 bases and 3 bases, with 12 bases remaining between them. In germline, CDR1 is LGHNA, CDR2 YNFKEQ. TCRB CDR3 was amplified from 2 ug genomic DNA or less. The primer mix had 60 V beta and 13 J beta primers. Assay: immunoSEQ multiplex PCR; the TCRdb copy retains only in-frame clones and omits some. The sample contains about 65,000 clones, roughly nine tenths of which appear only once. The chain couples TRBV4-2 to TRBJ1-3, with D maybe TRBD1 (5 bases). This clonotype originated in a human donor with glioblastoma. Sequencing was performed on blood, taken after dendritic cell vaccination. The CDR3 loop reads CASSQDPSGGGNTIYF. The CDR3 DNA is TGTGCCAGCAGCCAAGACCCCTCGGGGGGTGGAAACACCATATATTTT.